This T cell receptor (beta chain) came from a study of T cells after yellow fever vaccination. Germline V gives CDR1 SQVTM, CDR2 ANQGSEA. The CDR3 contains 11 residues. Germline trimming cut 6 bases from V and 13 bases from J; bases unmatched to any gene: 10. MiXCR, run by TCRdb on the 5' RACE reads, gives a single entry per CDR3 protein. The table records a few hundred thousand distinct CDR3 sequences, 15% to 20% of them present only once. This clonotype has only a few counts. This TCR came from a man aged 30 to 45 who received the YFV17D yellow fever vaccine. This sequence joins TRBV29-1 and TRBJ2-7; 9 bases are shared with TRBD1. The source material was PBMCs, sampled 15 days after the yellow fever booster vaccination. The CDR3 here is CSVYRRDRVYF. In DNA, the CDR3 is TGCAGCGTCTATAGACGGGACAGGGTATACTTC.